The sequence of this T cell receptor beta chain was determined in a study of tumor and adjacent non-tumor tissue in lung cancer. Study results and limitations: TCR diversity was significantly greater in tumor than normal lung tissue. Tumor repertoires had a smaller top 100 clone share than normal lung.

This clonotype has just a few counts. The antigen is undetermined. RNA was extracted from bulk tissue without any cell sorting. The library came from three nested PCR rounds adapted from ARM-PCR protocols. TCRdb reanalysed the multiplex PCR reads using MiXCR and keeps one entry per CDR3 protein. The repertoire has approximately 100,000 distinct CDR3 sequences, around 75% of them found once; the top ten carry about 40%. This CDR3 contains 14 residues. The germline V gene has CDR1 SGDLS and CDR2 YYNGEE. The J segment lost 4 bases and the V segment lost 4 bases, leaving 5 bases of the junction unmatched. Sequences were obtained from lung tumor tissue. This rearrangement joins TRBV9 to TRBJ1-2, with 9 bases aligning to TRBD1. This TCR was sampled from a woman aged 60-70 years with non-small cell lung cancer. The CDR3 DNA reads as TGTGCCAGCAGCCCAATGGGACAGGGCTATGGCTACACCTTC. This gives the protein CASSPMGQGYGYTF.